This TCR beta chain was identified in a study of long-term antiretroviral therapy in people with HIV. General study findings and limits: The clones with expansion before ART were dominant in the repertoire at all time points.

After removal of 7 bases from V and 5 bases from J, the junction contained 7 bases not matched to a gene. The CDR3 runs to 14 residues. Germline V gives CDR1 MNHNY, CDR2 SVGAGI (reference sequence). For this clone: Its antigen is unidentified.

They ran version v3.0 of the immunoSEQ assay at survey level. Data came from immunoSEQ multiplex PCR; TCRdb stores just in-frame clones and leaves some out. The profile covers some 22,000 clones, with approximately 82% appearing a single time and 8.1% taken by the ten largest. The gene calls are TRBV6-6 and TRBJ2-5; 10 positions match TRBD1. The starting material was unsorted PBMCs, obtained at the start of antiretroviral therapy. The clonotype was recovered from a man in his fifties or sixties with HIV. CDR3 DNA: TGTGCCAGCATTATGACAGGGGGCCTGGAGACCCAGTACTTC. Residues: CASIMTGGLETQYF.